This T cell receptor beta chain was sequenced during a study of response to subunit inactivated influenza vaccine. Study outcomes and limitations: The authors offered the suggestion that each seasonal influenza vaccination recruits few new T cells.

The trim removed 2 bases at V and 2 bases at J, leaving 3 bases unmatched. CDR1 is DFQATT, CDR2 SNEGSKA, per germline (reference sequence). The CDR3 covers 14 residues. TCRdb reprocessed the RT-PCR reads with MiXCR, giving one entry per CDR3 protein. This repertoire shows 800,000 or so distinct CDR3 sequences, 21% found once; its top ten account for about 10%. This clonotype has more than one count but fewer than ten. Its antigen is not known. This TCR came from a man in his fifties who received an inactivated influenza vaccine. V gene TRBV20-1 combines with J gene TRBJ1-3; TRBD1 agrees at 7 bases. Sequences were derived from PBMCs from blood, sampled less than 6 days after vaccination. CDR3 DNA: TGCAGTGCTAGACGTCAGGGGGCTGGAAACACCATATATTTT. Its translation: CSARRQGAGNTIYF.